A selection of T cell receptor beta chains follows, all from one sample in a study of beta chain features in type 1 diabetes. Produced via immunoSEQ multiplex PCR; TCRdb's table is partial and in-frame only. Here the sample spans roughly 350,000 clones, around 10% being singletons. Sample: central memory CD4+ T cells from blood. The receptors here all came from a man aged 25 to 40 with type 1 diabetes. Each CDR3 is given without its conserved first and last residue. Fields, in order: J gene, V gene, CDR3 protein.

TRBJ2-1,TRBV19,ASSPSGTPYNEQF
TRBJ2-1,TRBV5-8,ASSSWGRGRYNEQF
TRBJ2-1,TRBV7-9,ASSYEMFSGYNEQF
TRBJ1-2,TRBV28,ASTKTGIRSYT
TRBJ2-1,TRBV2,ASSGAGVEQF
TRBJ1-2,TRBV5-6,ASSLGDIRVWGYT
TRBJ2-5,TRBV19,ASKNTGDPQETQY
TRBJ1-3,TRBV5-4,ASSLDREDTIY
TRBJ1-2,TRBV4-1,ASSLAGTTNGGYT
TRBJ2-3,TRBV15,ATSTDDSTGGYLGDTQY
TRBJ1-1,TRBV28,ASIGPLGTGNTEAF
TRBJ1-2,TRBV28,ASLRQGTPGLRGYT
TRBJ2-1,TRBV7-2,ASSLEGWGEQF
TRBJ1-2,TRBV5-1,ASSPGTATNYGYT
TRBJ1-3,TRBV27,ASSLFRGNTIY
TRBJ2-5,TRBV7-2,ASSSRTQELQY
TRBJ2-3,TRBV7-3,ASSYRVASGNTDTQY
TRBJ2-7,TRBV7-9,ASSPTTGDGYEQY
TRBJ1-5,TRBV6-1,ASSEHDRNQPQH